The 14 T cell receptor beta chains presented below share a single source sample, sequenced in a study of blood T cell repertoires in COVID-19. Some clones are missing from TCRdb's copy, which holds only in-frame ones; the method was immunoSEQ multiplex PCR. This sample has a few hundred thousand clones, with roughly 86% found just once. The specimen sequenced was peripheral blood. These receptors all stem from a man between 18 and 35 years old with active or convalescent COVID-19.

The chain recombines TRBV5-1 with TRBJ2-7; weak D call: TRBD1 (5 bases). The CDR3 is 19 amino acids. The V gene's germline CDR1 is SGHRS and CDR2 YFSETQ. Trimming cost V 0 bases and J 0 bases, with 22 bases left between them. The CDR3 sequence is CASSLGDLGRIHISYEQYF. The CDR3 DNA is TGCGCCAGCAGCTTGGGGGATCTGGGGCGCATCCACATCTCCTACGAGCAGTACTTC.

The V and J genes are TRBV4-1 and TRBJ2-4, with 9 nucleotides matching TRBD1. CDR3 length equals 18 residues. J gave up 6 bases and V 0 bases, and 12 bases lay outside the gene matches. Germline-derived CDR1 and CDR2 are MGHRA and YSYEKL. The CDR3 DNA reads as TGCGCCAGCAGCCAAGATCACCATGCGGGACAGGGAACAAACATTCAGTACTTC. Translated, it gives CASSQDHHAGQGTNIQYF.

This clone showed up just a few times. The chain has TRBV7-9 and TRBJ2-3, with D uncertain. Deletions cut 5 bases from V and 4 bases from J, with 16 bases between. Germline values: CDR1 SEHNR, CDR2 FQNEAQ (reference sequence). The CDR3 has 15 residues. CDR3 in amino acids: CASSQGAGPADTQYF. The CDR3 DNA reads TGTGCCAGCAGCCAAGGTGCTGGGCCGGCAGATACGCAGTATTTT.

The CDR3 is CASSFRGREAVGELFF. CDR3 DNA sequence: TGTGCCAGCAGCTTTCGTGGCAGGGAGGCGGTCGGGGAGCTGTTTTTT. The chain couples TRBV7-2 to TRBJ2-2, with a tentative D call TRBD2 (6 bases). The germline gives CDR1 SGHTA, CDR2 FQGNSA. The V end was cut by 3 bases, the J end by 7 bases, with 18 bases between. This CDR3 region has 16 residues.

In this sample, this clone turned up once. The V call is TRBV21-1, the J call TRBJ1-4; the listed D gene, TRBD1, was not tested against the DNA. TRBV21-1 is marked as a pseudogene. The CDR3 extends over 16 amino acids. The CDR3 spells CASINNRVGTNEKLFF. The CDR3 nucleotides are TGTGCCAGCATCAATAACAGGGTTGGGACTAATGAAAAACTGTTTTTT.

The CDR3 sequence: CASSLRQGFEDSPLHF. The CDR3 DNA reads as TGTGCCAGCAGTTTACGACAGGGTTTTGAGGATTCACCCCTCCACTTT. This sequence joins TRBV6-5 and TRBJ1-6, with TRBD1 identical over 7 bases. Per germline, CDR1 MNHEY and CDR2 SVGAGI. The CDR3 contains 16 residues. J lost 8 bases, V lost 4 bases, and 11 bases had no gene match.

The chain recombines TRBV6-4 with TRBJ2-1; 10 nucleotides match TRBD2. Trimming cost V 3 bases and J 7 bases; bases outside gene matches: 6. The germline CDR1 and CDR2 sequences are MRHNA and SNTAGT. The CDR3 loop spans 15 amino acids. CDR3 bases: TGTGCCAGCAGTGAGTCGCCTAGCGGGAGTAATGAGCAGTTCTTC. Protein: CASSESPSGSNEQFF.

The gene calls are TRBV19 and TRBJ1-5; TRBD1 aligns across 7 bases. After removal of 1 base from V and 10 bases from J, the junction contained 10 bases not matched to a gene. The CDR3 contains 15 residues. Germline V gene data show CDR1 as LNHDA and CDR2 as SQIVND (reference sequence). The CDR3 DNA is TGTGCCAGTAGTATAGCCCCTGACAGGGTCTCTCCCCAGCATTTT. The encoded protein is CASSIAPDRVSPQHF.

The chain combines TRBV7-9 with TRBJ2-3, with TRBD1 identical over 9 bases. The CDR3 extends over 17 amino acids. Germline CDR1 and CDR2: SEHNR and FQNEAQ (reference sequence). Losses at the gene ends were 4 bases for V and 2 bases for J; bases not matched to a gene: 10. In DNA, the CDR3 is TGTGCCAGCAGCTCAACACGGGACAGGGAAAACACAGATACGCAGTATTTT. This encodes CASSSTRDRENTDTQYF.

For the CDR3, the DNA is TGTGCCAGCAGCATCTGGACTAGCGGGGACAATGAGCAGTTCTTC. Translated: CASSIWTSGDNEQFF. The V call is TRBV7-2, the J call TRBJ2-1; 12 bases map to TRBD2. V lost 5 bases to trimming and J lost 5 bases; unmatched junction nucleotides: 4. The CDR3 covers 15 residues. Germline V gives CDR1 SGHTA, CDR2 FQGNSA.

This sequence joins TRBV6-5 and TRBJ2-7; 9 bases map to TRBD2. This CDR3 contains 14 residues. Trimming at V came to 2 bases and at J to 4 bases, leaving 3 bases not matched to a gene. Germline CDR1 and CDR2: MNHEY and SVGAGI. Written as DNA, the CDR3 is TGTGCCAGCAGTTACGTGGGACTAGCTTACGAGCAGTACTTC. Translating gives CASSYVGLAYEQYF.

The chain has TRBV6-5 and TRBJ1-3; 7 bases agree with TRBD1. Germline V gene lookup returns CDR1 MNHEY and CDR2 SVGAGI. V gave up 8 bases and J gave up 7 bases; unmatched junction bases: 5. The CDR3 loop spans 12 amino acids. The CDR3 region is CASGDRGNTIYF. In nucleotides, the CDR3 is TGTGCCAGCGGGGACAGAGGGAACACCATATATTTT.

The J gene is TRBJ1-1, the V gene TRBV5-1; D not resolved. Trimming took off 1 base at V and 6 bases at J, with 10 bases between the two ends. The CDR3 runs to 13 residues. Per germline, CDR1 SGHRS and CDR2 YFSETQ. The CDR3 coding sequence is TGCGCCAGCAGCTTGTACCGGGAATCTGAAGCTTTCTTT. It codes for CASSLYRESEAFF.

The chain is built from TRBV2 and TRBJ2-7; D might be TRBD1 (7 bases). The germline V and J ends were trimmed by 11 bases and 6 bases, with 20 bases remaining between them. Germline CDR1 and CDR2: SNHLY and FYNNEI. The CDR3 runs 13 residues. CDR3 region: CAGGTDHLLEQYF. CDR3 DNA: TGTGCCGGGGGGACAGACCACCTCCTCGAGCAGTACTTC.